The following is a T cell receptor (beta chain) sequence with its context. The CDR3 consists of 15 residues. J was trimmed by 0 bases and V by 4 bases; bases with no gene match: 4. From germline, CDR1 is SGHNT and CDR2 YYREEE (reference sequence). The source of the sample is a study of blood T cell repertoires in COVID-19. As for the study in general: Acute and convalescent COVID-19 specimens originated in the United States, Italy and Spain. PBMCs, B-cell-depleted T cells, or T cells were the source of the cDNA or gDNA that made up the material.

Original processing methods: For nucleated cells, counts were estimated from reference gene primer amplification. Repertoires were generated with immunoSEQ multiplex PCR, while TCRdb's copy carries only in-frame clones and drops some. D and trimming were read from the DNA, whereas the V and J calls and clone size are those reported in that table. The data hold over 250,000 clones, with about 85% observed a single time. This TCR came from a man in his 60s who had recovered from COVID-19. The sequencing sample was made of peripheral blood. This chain joins TRBV5-4 and TRBJ1-2; 9 bases line up with TRBD1. The CDR3, as DNA: TGTGCCAGCAGCATGGGGGACAGGGCTAACTATGGCTACACCTTC. Translating it yields CASSMGDRANYGYTF. Full variable domain (remainder filled in from reference TRBV5-4 and TRBJ1-2): ETGVTQSPTHLIKTRGQQVTLRCSSQSGHNTVSWYQQALGQGPQFIFQYYREEENGRGNFPPRFSGLQFPNYSSELNVNALELDDSALYLCASSMGDRANYGYTFGSGTRLTVV.